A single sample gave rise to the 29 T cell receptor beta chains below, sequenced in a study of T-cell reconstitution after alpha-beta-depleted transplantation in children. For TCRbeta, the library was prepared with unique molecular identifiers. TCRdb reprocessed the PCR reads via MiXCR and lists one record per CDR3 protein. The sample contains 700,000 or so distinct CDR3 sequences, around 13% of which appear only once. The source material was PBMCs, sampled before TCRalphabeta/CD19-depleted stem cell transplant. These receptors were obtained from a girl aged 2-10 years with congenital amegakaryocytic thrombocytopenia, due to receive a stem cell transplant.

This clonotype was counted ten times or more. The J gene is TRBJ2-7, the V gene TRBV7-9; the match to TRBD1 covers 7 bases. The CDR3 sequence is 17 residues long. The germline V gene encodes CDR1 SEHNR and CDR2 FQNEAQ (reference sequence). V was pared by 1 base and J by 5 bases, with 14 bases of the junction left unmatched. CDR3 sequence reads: CASSLVAPRGILDEQYF. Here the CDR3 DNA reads TGTGCCAGCAGCTTAGTCGCTCCCAGGGGGATCTTGGACGAGCAGTACTTC.

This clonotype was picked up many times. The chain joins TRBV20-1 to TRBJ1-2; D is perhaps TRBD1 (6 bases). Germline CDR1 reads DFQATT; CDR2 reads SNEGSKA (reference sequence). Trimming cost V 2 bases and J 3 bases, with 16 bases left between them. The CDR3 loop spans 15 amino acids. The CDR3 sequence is CSARRFEGGDYGYTF. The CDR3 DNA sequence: TGCAGTGCTAGAAGGTTTGAAGGGGGAGACTATGGCTACACCTTC.

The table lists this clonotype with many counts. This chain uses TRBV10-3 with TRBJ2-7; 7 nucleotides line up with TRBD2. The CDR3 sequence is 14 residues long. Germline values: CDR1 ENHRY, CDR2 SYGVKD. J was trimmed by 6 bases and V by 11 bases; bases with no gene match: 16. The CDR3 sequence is CASSGRELRLEQYF. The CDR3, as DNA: TGTGCCTCCTCTGGGCGGGAGCTCCGGCTCGAGCAGTACTTC.

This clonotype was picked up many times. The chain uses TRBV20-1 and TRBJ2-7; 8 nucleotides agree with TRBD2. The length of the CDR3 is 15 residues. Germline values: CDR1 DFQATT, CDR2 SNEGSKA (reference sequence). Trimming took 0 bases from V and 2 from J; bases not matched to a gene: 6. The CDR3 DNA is TGCAGTGCTAGAGATGAAGGGACTAGTCCCTACGAGCAGTACTTC. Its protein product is CSARDEGTSPYEQYF.

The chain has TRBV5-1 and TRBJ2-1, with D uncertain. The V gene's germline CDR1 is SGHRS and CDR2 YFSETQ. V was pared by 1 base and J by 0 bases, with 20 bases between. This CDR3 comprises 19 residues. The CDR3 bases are TGCGCCAGCAGCTTGTCGTCGATAGGCGGAAGACGCTCCTACAATGAGCAGTTCTTC. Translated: CASSLSSIGGRRSYNEQFF.

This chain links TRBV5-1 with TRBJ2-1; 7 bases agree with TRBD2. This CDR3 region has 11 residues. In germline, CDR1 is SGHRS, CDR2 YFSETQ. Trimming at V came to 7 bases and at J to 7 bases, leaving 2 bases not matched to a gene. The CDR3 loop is CASGLENEQFF. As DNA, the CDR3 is TGCGCCAGCGGACTAGAAAATGAGCAGTTCTTC.

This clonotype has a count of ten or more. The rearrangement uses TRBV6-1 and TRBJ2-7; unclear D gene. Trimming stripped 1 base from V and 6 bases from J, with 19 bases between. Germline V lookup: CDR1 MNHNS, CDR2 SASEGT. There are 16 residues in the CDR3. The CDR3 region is CASSEEVDRGLSEQYF. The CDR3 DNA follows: TGTGCCAGCAGTGAAGAGGTGGACCGAGGCTTGTCCGAGCAGTACTTC.

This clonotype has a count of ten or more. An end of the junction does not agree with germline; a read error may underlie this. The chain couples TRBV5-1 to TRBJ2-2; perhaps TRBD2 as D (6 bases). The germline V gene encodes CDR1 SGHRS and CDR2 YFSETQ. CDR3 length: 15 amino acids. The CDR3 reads CASRLPGVGARELFF. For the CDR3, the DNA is TGCGCCAGCCGCTTACCGGGGGTAGGCGCTCGGGAGCTGTTTTTT.

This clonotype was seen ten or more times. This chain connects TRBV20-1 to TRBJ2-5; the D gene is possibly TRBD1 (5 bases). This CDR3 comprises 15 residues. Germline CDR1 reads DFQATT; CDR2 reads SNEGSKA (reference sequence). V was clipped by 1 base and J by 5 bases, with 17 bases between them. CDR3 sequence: CSARALKGAGETQYF. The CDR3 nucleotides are TGCAGTGCTAGAGCGTTGAAGGGTGCAGGGGAGACCCAGTACTTC.

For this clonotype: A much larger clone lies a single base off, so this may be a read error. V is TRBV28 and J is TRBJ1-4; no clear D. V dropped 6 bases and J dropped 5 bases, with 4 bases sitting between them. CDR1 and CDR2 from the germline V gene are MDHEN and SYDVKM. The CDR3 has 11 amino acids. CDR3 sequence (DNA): TGTGCCAGCAGACAAAATGAAAAACTGTTTTTT. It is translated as CASRQNEKLFF.

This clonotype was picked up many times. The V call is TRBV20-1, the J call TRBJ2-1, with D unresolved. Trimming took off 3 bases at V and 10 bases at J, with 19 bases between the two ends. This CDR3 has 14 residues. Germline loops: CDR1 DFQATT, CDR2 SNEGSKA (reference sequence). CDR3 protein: CSARTPGPGEEQFF. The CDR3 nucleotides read TGCAGTGCTAGGACCCCCGGGCCGGGCGAGGAGCAGTTCTTC.

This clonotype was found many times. The DNA for the CDR3 is TGTGCCAGCAGTTGGGGAGATACGCAGTATTTT. Its protein is CASSWGDTQYF. The gene calls are TRBV12-3 or TRBV12-4 and TRBJ2-3; D gene uncertain. The CDR3 sequence is 11 residues long. The V end lost 4 bases, the J end lost 5 bases, and 4 bases lay between the germline ends.

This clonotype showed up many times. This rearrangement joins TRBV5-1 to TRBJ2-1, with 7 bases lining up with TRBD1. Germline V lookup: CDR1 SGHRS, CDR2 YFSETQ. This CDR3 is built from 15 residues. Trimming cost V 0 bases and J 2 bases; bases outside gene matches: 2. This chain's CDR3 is CASSLGGQAYNEQFF. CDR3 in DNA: TGCGCCAGCAGCTTGGGAGGACAGGCCTACAATGAGCAGTTCTTC.

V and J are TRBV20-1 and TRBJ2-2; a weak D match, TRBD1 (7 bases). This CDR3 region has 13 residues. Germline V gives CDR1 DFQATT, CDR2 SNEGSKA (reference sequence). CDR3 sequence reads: CSTVRGDTGELFF. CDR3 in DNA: TGCAGCACTGTCAGGGGGGACACCGGGGAGCTGTTTTTT.

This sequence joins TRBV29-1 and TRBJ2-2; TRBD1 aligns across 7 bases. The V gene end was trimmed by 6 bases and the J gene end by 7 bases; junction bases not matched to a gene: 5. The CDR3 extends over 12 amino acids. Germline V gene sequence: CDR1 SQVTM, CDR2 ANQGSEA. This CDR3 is CSVQGDGGELFF. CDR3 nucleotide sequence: TGCAGCGTCCAGGGGGACGGCGGGGAGCTGTTTTTT.

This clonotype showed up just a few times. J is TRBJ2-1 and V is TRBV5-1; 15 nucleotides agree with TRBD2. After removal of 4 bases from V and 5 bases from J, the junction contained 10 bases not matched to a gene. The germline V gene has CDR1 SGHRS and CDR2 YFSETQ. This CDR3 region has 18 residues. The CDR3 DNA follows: TGCGCCAGCAGCATGGCCGGGACTAGCGGGAGGTCGCACAATGAGCAGTTCTTC. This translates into CASSMAGTSGRSHNEQFF.

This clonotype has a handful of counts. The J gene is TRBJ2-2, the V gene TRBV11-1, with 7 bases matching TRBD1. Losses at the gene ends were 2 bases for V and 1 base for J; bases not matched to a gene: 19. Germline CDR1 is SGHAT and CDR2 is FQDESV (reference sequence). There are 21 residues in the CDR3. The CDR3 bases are TGTGCCAGCAGCTTAAGCCTTATCGGGCACAGGGGAGTAAGGAACACCGGGGAGCTGTTTTTT. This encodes CASSLSLIGHRGVRNTGELFF.

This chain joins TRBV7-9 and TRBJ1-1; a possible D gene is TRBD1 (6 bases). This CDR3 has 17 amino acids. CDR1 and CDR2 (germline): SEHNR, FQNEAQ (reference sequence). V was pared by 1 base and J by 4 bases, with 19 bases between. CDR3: CASSLERAGGAGTEAFF. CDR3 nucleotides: TGTGCCAGCAGCTTAGAACGAGCGGGGGGCGCGGGCACTGAAGCTTTCTTT.

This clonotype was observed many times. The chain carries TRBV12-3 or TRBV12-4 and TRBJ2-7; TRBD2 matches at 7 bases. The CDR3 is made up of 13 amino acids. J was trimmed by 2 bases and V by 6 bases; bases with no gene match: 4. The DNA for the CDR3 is TGTGCCAGCAGGACTAGCTATACCTACGAGCAGTACTTC. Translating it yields CASRTSYTYEQYF.

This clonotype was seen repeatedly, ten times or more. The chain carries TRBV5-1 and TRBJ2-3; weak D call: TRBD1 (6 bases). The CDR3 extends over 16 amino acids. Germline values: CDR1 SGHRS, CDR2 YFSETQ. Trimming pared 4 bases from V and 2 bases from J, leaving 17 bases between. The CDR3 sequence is CASSAYREKPTDTQYF. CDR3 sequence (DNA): TGCGCCAGCAGCGCGTACAGGGAAAAACCCACAGATACGCAGTATTTT.

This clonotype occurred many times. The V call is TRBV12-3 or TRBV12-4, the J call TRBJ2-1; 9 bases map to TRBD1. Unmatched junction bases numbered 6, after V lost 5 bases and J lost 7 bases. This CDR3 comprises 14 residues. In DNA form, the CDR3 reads TGTGCCAGCAGTAACACAGGGGGCAAGAATGAGCAGTTCTTC. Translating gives CASSNTGGKNEQFF.

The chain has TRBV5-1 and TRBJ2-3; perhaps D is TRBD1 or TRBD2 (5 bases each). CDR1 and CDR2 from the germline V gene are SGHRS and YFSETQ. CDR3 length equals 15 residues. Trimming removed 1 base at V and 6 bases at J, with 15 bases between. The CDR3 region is CASSLRSDSGDTQYF. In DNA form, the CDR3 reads TGCGCCAGCAGCTTGAGGTCGGACTCAGGGGATACGCAGTATTTT.

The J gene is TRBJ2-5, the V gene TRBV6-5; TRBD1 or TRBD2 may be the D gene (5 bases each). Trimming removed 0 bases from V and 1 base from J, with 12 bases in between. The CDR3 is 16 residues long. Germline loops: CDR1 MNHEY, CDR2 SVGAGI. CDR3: CASSYSKGDPQETQYF. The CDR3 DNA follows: TGTGCCAGCAGTTACTCGAAAGGGGACCCCCAAGAGACCCAGTACTTC.

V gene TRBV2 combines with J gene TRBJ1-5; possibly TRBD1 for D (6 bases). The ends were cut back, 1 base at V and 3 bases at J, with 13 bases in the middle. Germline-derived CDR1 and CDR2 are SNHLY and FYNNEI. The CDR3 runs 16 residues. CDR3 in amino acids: CASSEGLDRLNQPQHF. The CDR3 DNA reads TGTGCCAGCAGTGAAGGGTTGGACAGACTCAATCAGCCCCAGCATTTT.

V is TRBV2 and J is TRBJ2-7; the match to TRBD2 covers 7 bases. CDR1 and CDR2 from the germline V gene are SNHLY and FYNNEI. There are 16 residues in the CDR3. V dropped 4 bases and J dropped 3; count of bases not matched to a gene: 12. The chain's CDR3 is CASSVEAGDPLYEQYF. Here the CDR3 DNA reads TGTGCCAGCAGTGTCGAGGCGGGAGACCCCCTCTACGAGCAGTACTTC.

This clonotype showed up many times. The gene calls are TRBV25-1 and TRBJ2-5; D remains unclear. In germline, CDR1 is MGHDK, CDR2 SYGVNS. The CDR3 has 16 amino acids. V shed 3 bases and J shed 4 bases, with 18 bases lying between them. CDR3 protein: CASSDQPNQLSETQYF. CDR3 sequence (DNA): TGTGCCAGCAGTGACCAACCCAATCAGTTGTCAGAGACCCAGTACTTC.

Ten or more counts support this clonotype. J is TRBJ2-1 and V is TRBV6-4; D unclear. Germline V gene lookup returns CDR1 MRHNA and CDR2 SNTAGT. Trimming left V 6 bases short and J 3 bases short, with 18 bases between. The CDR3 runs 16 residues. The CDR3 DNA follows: TGTGCCAGCAGCGAACATCGAACGGCCAACTACAATGAGCAGTTCTTC. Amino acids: CASSEHRTANYNEQFF.

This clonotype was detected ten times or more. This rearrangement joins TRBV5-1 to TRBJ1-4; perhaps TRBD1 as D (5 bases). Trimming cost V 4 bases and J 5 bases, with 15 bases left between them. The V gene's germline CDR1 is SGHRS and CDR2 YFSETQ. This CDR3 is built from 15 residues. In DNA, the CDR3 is TGCGCCAGCAGCGGCGGGACGGCATCAAATGAAAAACTGTTTTTT. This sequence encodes CASSGGTASNEKLFF.

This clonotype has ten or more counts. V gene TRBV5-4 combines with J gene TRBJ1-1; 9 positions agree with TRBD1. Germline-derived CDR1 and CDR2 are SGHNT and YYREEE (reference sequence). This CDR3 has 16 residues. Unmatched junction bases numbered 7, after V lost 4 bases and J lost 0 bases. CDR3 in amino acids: CASSPPGQGLNTEAFF. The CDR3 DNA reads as TGTGCCAGCAGCCCTCCGGGACAGGGTCTGAACACTGAAGCTTTCTTT.